These T cell receptor beta chains were read from a single sample in a study of sequential checkpoint blockade in melanoma. The protocol was immunoSEQ multiplex PCR, while the TCRdb copy is restricted to in-frame clones and leaves out a portion. The sample shows about 17,000 clones, 70% to 75% of them seen only once. The sequencing here drew on CD8+ T cells sorted from blood (inferred from file names), taken from a patient given nivolumab and ipilimumab in sequence. The source of these receptors is a human donor with melanoma. The CDR3 runs from the conserved cysteine through the conserved F or W. A D gene is named only where the DNA matches it firmly. The size field is filled for only some rows; it gives once, few, many or a size class.

j_call | d_call | clone_size | v_call | cdr3_nt | cdr3_aa
TRBJ1-1 | . | . | TRBV15 | TGTGCCACCAGCAGAGATCTTGGCATGGACACTGAAGCTTTCTTT | CATSRDLGMDTEAFF
TRBJ1-1 | . | . | TRBV27 | TGTGCCAGCAAGCTACAGGGTTTCAACACTGAAGCTTTCTTT | CASKLQGFNTEAFF
TRBJ2-7 | . | . | TRBV4-3 | TGCGCCAGCAGCCAAGATGTGGCAGGGATGGCCTACGAGCAGTACTTC | CASSQDVAGMAYEQYF
TRBJ2-7 | . | . | TRBV9 | TGTGCCAGCAGCGCCCCTAGCCGTCCCTACGAGCAGTACTTC | CASSAPSRPYEQYF
TRBJ1-4 | . | . | TRBV30 | TGTGCCTGGAGTGTACTCGGGGGAGAAAAACTGTTTTTT | CAWSVLGGEKLFF
TRBJ2-7 | . | . | TRBV10-2 | TGCGCCAGCAGTGACAGTCGGCAGTACTTC | CASSDSRQYF
TRBJ2-7 | TRBD2 | few | TRBV14 | TGTGCCAGCAGCCTGGGGGGGGAGCAGTACTTC | CASSLGGEQYF
TRBJ2-5 | TRBD1 | . | TRBV6-4 | TGTGCCAGCAGTGAAGGGACAGGGGGTTTTGCGGAGACCCAGTACTTC | CASSEGTGGFAETQYF
TRBJ1-1 | . | few | TRBV19 | TGTGCCAGTAAAGGGTTGGACAGCAGCGAAGCTTTCTTT | CASKGLDSSEAFF
TRBJ1-1 | . | . | TRBV5-1 | TGCGCCAGCAGCCCCCTGGGGGGGGTCCCGAACACTGAAGCTTTCTTT | CASSPLGGVPNTEAFF
TRBJ2-5 | . | . | TRBV11-2 | TGTGCCAGCAGCTTAGGACGGTACGGTGGGGAGCAGTACTTC | CASSLGRYGGEQYF
TRBJ1-4 | . | . | TRBV5-1 | TGCGCCAGCACTACGGAGGGGATTGAAAAACTGTTTTTT | CASTTEGIEKLFF
TRBJ2-1 | TRBD1 | . | TRBV10-1 | TGCGCCAGCAGCGAGGGGATAAGCGACAGGGTGAGTGAGCAGTTCTTC | CASSEGISDRVSEQFF
TRBJ2-5 | . | few | TRBV21-1 | TGTGCCAGCAGCATTGAACTGACCCAGTACTTC | CASSIELTQYF
TRBJ2-5 | TRBD1 | . | TRBV7-2 | TGTGCCAGCAGCTTCCCCCTGACAGGGGGTACCCAAGAGACCCAGTACTTC | CASSFPLTGGTQETQYF
TRBJ1-1 | . | . | TRBV16 | TGTGCCAGCAGCCGGGGAGGCAGTGAAGCTTTCTTT | CASSRGGSEAFF
TRBJ1-1 | . | . | TRBV6-6 | TGTGCCAGCAGTTTCGACAGGACTAACACTGAAGCTTTCTTT | CASSFDRTNTEAFF
TRBJ2-7 | TRBD1 | . | TRBV28 | TGTGCCAGCAGGTTTGGACAGGGCGCCTACGAGCAGTACTTC | CASRFGQGAYEQYF
TRBJ1-1 | . | . | TRBV27 | TGTGCCAGCAGCCTCAGAGGGGGCACTGAAGCTTTCTTT | CASSLRGGTEAFF
TRBJ2-7 | . | few | TRBV14 | TGTGCCAGCAGCCCGACGTCCTCCGGGGAGCAGTACTTC | CASSPTSSGEQYF
TRBJ2-7 | . | few | TRBV5-1 | TGCGCCAGCAGAGACAGCGTACTTTACGAGCAGTACTTC | CASRDSVLYEQYF
TRBJ2-1 | TRBD1 | . | TRBV9 | TGTGCCAGCAGCGTAAGCCGGGACAGCACCAATGAGCAGTTCTTC | CASSVSRDSTNEQFF
TRBJ1-1 | . | . | TRBV7-2 | TGTGCCAGCAGCTCCCCGGGAGAGAACACTGAAGCTTTCTTT | CASSSPGENTEAFF
TRBJ1-2 | . | once | TRBV30 | TGTGCCTGGAGTAACCCCGTTCCGGGACATCATAACCAATATGGCTACACCTTC | CAWSNPVPGHHNQYGYTF
TRBJ2-7 | TRBD1 | . | TRBV27 | TGTGCCAGCAGGCCGGGACAGAGGCTCCACGAGCAGTACTTC | CASRPGQRLHEQYF
TRBJ2-3 | . | . | TRBV11-2 | TGTGCCAGCAGCTTAGGCAGTGTCTGGAGTCCAGATACGCAGTATTTT | CASSLGSVWSPDTQYF
TRBJ2-5 | . | . | TRBV15 | TGTGCCACCAGCAAGACAGGTCGGGACCAAGAGACCCAGTACTTC | CATSKTGRDQETQYF
TRBJ2-7 | TRBD1 | . | TRBV6-1 | TGTGCCAGCAGCGCCGAAGGGACAGGAGCCTACGAGCAGTACTTC | CASSAEGTGAYEQYF